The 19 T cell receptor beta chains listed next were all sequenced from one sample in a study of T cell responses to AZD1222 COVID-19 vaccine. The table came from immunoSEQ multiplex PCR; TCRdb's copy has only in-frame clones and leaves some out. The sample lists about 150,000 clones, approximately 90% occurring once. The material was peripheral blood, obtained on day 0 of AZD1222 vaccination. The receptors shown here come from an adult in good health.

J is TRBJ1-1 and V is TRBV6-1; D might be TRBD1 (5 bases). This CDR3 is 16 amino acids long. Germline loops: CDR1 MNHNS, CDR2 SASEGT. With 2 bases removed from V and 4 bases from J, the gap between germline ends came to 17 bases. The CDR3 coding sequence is TGTGCCAGCAGTGAACCCATAGATGGGGGGACCACTGAAGCTTTCTTT. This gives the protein CASSEPIDGGTTEAFF.

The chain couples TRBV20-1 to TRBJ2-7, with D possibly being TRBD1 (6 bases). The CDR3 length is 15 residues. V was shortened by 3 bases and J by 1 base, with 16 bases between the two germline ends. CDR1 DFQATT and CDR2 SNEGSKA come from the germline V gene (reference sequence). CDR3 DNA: TGCAGTGCTAGTGCCGCCAACAGGGCTTCCTACGAGCAGTACTTC. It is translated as CSASAANRASYEQYF.

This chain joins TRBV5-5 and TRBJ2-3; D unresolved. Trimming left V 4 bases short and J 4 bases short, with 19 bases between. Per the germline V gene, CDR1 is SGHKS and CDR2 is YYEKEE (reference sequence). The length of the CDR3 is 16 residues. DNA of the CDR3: TGTGCCAGCAGCCCCGGTGTTTTTCGGTTTGCAGATACGCAGTATTTT. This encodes CASSPGVFRFADTQYF.

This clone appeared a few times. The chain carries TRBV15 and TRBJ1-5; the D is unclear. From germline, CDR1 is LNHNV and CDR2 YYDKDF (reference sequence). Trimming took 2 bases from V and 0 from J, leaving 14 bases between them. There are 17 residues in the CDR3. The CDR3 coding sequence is TGTGCCACCAGCAGATCCGGACCCCTAAATAGCAATCAGCCCCAGCATTTT. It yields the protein CATSRSGPLNSNQPQHF.

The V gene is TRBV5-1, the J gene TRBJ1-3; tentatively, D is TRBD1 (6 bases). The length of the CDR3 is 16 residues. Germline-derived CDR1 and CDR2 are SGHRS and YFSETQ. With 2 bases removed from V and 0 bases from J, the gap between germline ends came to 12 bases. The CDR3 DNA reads TGCGCCAGCAGCTTATCCGGACAGACCTCTGGAAACACCATATATTTT. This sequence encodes CASSLSGQTSGNTIYF.

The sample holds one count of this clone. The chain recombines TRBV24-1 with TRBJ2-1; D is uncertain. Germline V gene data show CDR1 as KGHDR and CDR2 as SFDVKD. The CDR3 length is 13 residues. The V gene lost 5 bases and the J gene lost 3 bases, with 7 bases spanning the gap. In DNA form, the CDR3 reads TGTGCCACCAGTGTCCCCAACTACAATGAGCAGTTCTTC. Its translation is CATSVPNYNEQFF.

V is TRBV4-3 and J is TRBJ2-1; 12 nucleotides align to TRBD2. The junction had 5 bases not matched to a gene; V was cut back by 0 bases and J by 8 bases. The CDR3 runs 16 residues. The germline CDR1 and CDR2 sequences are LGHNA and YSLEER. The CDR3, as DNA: TGCGCCAGCAGCCAAGAACTAGCGGGGGGTCCGGATGAGCAGTTCTTC. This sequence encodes CASSQELAGGPDEQFF.

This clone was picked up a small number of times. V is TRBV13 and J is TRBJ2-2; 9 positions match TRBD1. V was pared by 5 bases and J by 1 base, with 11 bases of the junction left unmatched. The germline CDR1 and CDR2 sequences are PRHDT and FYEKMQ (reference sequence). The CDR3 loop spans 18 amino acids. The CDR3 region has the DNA TGTGCCAGCAGCGACGTTGCCGCGGGACAGGGGAACACCGGGGAGCTGTTTTTT. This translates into CASSDVAAGQGNTGELFF. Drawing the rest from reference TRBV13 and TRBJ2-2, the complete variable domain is AAGVIQSPRHLIKEKRETATLKCYPIPRHDTVYWYQQGPGQDPQFLISFYEKMQSDKGSIPDRFSAQQFSDYHSELNMSSLELGDSALYFCASSDVAAGQGNTGELFFGEGSRLTVL.

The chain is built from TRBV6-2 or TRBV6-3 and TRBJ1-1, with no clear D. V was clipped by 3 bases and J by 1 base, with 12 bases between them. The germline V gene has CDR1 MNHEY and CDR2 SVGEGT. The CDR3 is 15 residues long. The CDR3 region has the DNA TGTGCCAGCAGTTATTACAGATCCGGGAACACTGAAGCTTTCTTT. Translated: CASSYYRSGNTEAFF.

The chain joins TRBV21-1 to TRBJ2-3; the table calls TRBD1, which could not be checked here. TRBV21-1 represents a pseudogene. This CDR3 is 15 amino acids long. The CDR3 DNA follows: TGTGCCAGCACGAGACAGGGGGCTTGCACAGATACGCAGTATTTT. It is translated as CASTRQGACTDTQYF.

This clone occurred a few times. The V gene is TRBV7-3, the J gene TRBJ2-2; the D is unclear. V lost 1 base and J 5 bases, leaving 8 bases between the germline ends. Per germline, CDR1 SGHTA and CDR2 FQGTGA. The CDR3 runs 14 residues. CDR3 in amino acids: CASSLSRQTGELFF. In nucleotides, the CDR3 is TGTGCCAGCAGCTTAAGTCGGCAGACCGGGGAGCTGTTTTTT.

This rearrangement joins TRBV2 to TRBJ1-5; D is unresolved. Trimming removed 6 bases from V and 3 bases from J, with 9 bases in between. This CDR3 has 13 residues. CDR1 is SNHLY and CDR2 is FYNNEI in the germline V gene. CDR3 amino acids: CASRGGYNQPQHF. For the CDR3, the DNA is TGTGCCAGCAGAGGAGGATACAATCAGCCCCAGCATTTT. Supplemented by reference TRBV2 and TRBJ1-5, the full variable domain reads EPEVTQTPSHQVTQMGQEVILRCVPISNHLYFYWYRQILGQKVEFLVSFYNNEISEKSEIFDDQFSVERPDGSNFTLKIRSTKLEDSAMYFCASRGGYNQPQHFGDGTRLSIL.

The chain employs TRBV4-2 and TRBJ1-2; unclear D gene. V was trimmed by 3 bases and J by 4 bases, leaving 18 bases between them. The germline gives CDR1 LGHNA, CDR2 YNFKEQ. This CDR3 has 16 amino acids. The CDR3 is CASSQRTAEAAYGYTF. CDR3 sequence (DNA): TGTGCCAGCAGCCAGCGGACGGCCGAAGCCGCCTATGGCTACACCTTC.

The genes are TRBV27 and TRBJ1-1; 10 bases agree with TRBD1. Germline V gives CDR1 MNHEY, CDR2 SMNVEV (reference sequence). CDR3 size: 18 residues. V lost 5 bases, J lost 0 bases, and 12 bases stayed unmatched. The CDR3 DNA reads TGTGCCAGCAGTCCTCTCTTAGGACAGGGGGATCTGAACACTGAAGCTTTCTTT. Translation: CASSPLLGQGDLNTEAFF.

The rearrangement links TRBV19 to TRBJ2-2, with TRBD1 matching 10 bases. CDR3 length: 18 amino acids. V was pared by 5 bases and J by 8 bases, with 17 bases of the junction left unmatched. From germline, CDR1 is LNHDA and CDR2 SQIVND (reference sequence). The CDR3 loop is CASSPTGTGAWRGGELFF. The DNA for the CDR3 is TGTGCCAGTAGTCCCACCGGGACAGGGGCTTGGAGGGGAGGGGAGCTGTTTTTT.

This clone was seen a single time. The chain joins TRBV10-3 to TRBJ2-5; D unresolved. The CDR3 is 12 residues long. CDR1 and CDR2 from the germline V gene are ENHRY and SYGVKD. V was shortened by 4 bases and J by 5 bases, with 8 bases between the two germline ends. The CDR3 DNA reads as TGTGCCATCAGTGGGGCACCGGAGACCCAGTACTTC. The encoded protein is CAISGAPETQYF.

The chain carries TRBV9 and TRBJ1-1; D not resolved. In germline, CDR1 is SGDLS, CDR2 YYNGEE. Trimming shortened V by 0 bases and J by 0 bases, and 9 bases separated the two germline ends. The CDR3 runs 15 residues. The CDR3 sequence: CASSVGPPVNTEAFF. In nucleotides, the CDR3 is TGTGCCAGCAGCGTAGGCCCCCCGGTGAACACTGAAGCTTTCTTT.

CDR3 in DNA: TGTGCCAGCAGCCCCCACCAGTCCTCTGAGCAGTTCTTC. The encoded protein is CASSPHQSSEQFF. This chain links TRBV7-3 with TRBJ2-1; no reliable D call. The germline V and J ends were trimmed by 5 bases and 9 bases, with 14 bases remaining between them. The CDR3 has 13 residues. Per the germline V gene, CDR1 is SGHTA and CDR2 is FQGTGA.

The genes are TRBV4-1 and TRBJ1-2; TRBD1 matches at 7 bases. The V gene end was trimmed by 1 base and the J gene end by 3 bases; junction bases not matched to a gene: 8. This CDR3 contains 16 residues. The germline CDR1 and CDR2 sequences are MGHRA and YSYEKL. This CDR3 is CASSQGRQGRDYGYTF. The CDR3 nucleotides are TGCGCCAGCAGCCAAGGGCGACAGGGACGCGACTATGGCTACACCTTC.